The 5 T cell receptor beta chains listed next were all sequenced from one sample in a study of cytomegalovirus exposure and HLA in healthy donors. The PCR ran on 60 Vbeta and 13 Jbeta primers. Assay used: immunoSEQ multiplex PCR; TCRdb lists only in-frame clones, some missing. This table has about 190,000 clones, roughly 80% appearing once. Sequenced input: PBMCs. These receptors all stem from a woman aged 18-29 years in good health and CMV-seronegative.

The V call is TRBV28, the J call TRBJ2-7; 10 nucleotides align to TRBD1. CDR1 and CDR2 from the germline V gene are MDHEN and SYDVKM. With 6 bases clipped from V and 3 bases from J, the junction kept 8 bases outside the gene matches. The length of the CDR3 is 15 residues. CDR3 residues: CASRPRDRGVYEQYF. Here the CDR3 DNA reads TGTGCCAGCAGACCCCGGGACAGGGGAGTCTACGAGCAGTACTTC.

The CDR3 loop is CASTVEFFGDSSYNSPLHF. CDR3 bases: TGTGCCAGCACCGTTGAGTTTTTCGGGGACAGCTCCTATAATTCACCCCTCCACTTT. This chain links TRBV28 with TRBJ1-6; 7 positions agree with TRBD1. V shed 7 bases and J 0 bases; nucleotides not matched to a gene: 15. CDR1 and CDR2 from the germline V gene are MDHEN and SYDVKM. This CDR3 is 19 amino acids long.

The chain carries TRBV7-2 and TRBJ1-2; TRBD1 aligns across 9 bases. CDR1 and CDR2 (germline): SGHTA, FQGNSA. The V gene end was trimmed by 5 bases and the J gene end by 4 bases; junction bases not matched to a gene: 8. The CDR3 is made up of 15 amino acids. In DNA, the CDR3 is TGTGCCAGCAGCACCAGGACAGGGGAGGGCTATGGCTACACCTTC. This translates into CASSTRTGEGYGYTF. Full variable domain (missing parts from reference TRBV7-2 and TRBJ1-2): GAGVSQSPSNKVTEKGKDVELRCDPISGHTALYWYRQSLGQGLEFLIYFQGNSAPDKSGLPSDRFSAERTGGSVSTLTIQRTQQEDSAVYLCASSTRTGEGYGYTFGSGTRLTVV.

The J gene is TRBJ2-7, the V gene TRBV6-6, with TRBD2 matching 12 bases. Germline trimming cut 0 bases from V and 3 bases from J; bases unmatched to any gene: 3. Germline-derived CDR1 and CDR2 are MNHNY and SVGAGI (reference sequence). The CDR3 contains 16 residues. In nucleotides, the CDR3 is TGTGCCAGCAGTTACTCGCTAGCGGGAGGGGACTACGAGCAGTACTTC. Its translation is CASSYSLAGGDYEQYF.

This rearrangement joins TRBV15 to TRBJ1-1; 10 nucleotides agree with TRBD1. J gave up 0 bases and V 5 bases, and 12 bases lay outside the gene matches. CDR1 is LNHNV and CDR2 is YYDKDF in the germline V gene (reference sequence). The CDR3 extends over 18 amino acids. CDR3 loop: CATSAPGTGAPMNTEAFF. The CDR3 DNA reads TGTGCCACCAGCGCTCCCGGGACAGGGGCCCCCATGAACACTGAAGCTTTCTTT.